This is a list of T cell receptor beta chains from one sample in a study of radiotherapy plus CTLA-4 blockade in lung cancer. TCRdb's table, derived via immunoSEQ multiplex PCR, lists solely in-frame clones and lacks some. The table records about 98,000 clones, 82% of them present only once. The material was peripheral blood, obtained from a patient treated with radiotherapy plus ipilimumab. These receptors were taken from a human donor with non-small cell lung cancer who had a partial response to radiotherapy plus ipilimumab. CDR3s include the opening cysteine and the closing phenylalanine or tryptophan. D genes are given only for firm matches. Not all rows give a size; the values are once, few, many and, for expanded clones, a class.

V: TRBV28
D: TRBD1
size: NA
J: TRBJ2-7
DNA: TGTGCCAGCAACCCGGGACAGGGGAGCTACGAGCAGTACTTC
CDR3: CASNPGQGSYEQYF

V: TRBV30
D: NA
size: NA
J: TRBJ2-5
DNA: TGTGCCTGGAGCTCGTCGAATAGCGGCACTCAAGAGACCCAGTACTTC
CDR3: CAWSSSNSGTQETQYF

V: TRBV5-4
D: TRBD2
size: NA
J: TRBJ2-3
DNA: TGTGCCAGCAGCTTGGGCCTAGCGGGAGTGGTAACAGATACGCAGTATTTT
CDR3: CASSLGLAGVVTDTQYF

V: TRBV29-1
D: NA
size: NA
J: TRBJ2-1
DNA: TGCAGCGTCGGCTTGACTGCTACCGTTGATGAGCAGTTCTTC
CDR3: CSVGLTATVDEQFF

V: TRBV28
D: NA
size: NA
J: TRBJ1-2
DNA: TGTGCCAGCAGTCCCCCAGGGCAGGGCCCTAACTATGGCTACACCTTC
CDR3: CASSPPGQGPNYGYTF

V: TRBV5-1
D: NA
size: NA
J: TRBJ2-3
DNA: TGCGCCAGCAGCTTGGGAGGCCCAGACACAGATACGCAGTATTTT
CDR3: CASSLGGPDTDTQYF

V: TRBV9
D: NA
size: NA
J: TRBJ1-1
DNA: TGTGCCAGCAGCGTAGGAGGGGAGGGTGAAGCTTTCTTT
CDR3: CASSVGGEGEAFF

V: TRBV11-2
D: NA
size: few
J: TRBJ2-5
DNA: TGTGCCAGCAGCCTACTGGACCAAGAGACCCAGTACTTC
CDR3: CASSLLDQETQYF

V: TRBV28
D: TRBD2
size: NA
J: TRBJ2-7
DNA: TGTGCCAGCAGTTTAATTATAGCGGGAGGATCCTACGAGCAGTACTTC
CDR3: CASSLIIAGGSYEQYF

V: TRBV7-9
D: NA
size: NA
J: TRBJ2-7
DNA: TGTGCCAGTGTAGACTTCCCGGCCTACGAGCAGTACTTC
CDR3: CASVDFPAYEQYF

V: TRBV2
D: NA
size: NA
J: TRBJ1-5
DNA: TGTGCCAGCAGTGCGGGCAGGGATCAGCCCCAGCATTTT
CDR3: CASSAGRDQPQHF

V: TRBV18
D: NA
size: NA
J: TRBJ2-7
DNA: TGTGCCAGCTCACCTTCCGCAGGGGACGAGCAGTACTTC
CDR3: CASSPSAGDEQYF

V: TRBV7-3
D: NA
size: few
J: TRBJ2-7
DNA: TGTGCCAGCAGCCCGGACTCTTTATACGAGCAGTACTTC
CDR3: CASSPDSLYEQYF

V: TRBV19
D: NA
size: NA
J: TRBJ1-4
DNA: TGTGCCAGTAGTAAATCACAGGGAAATGAAAAACTGTTTTTT
CDR3: CASSKSQGNEKLFF

V: TRBV19
D: TRBD1
size: NA
J: TRBJ1-2
DNA: TGTGCCAGTAGTTTCACCGGGACAGGGGTGGACTATGGCTACACCTTC
CDR3: CASSFTGTGVDYGYTF

V: TRBV29-1
D: TRBD2
size: NA
J: TRBJ2-7
DNA: TGCAGCGTTACACCGGGAGGGGGAGGCGAGCAGTACTTC
CDR3: CSVTPGGGGEQYF

V: TRBV27
D: NA
size: NA
J: TRBJ2-3
DNA: TGTGCCAGCAGCCCCTCCACAGATACGCAGTATTTT
CDR3: CASSPSTDTQYF

V: TRBV30
D: TRBD1
size: NA
J: TRBJ1-5
DNA: TGTGCCTGGGCGAAACAGGGGGTCCAGCCCCAGCATTTT
CDR3: CAWAKQGVQPQHF

V: TRBV5-3
D: TRBD1
size: NA
J: TRBJ2-1
DNA: TGTGCCAGAAGCTTACGACCGGGACAGGGGGCCACAAATGAGCAGTTCTTC
CDR3: CARSLRPGQGATNEQFF

V: TRBV6-1
D: NA
size: NA
J: TRBJ2-7
DNA: TGTGCCAGCAGTGATAACGTCGGTACGGGGCAGTACTTC
CDR3: CASSDNVGTGQYF

V: TRBV4-2
D: TRBD1
size: NA
J: TRBJ2-3
DNA: TGTGCCAGCAGCCAAGACAGGGGGTACACAGATACGCAGTATTTT
CDR3: CASSQDRGYTDTQYF

V: TRBV2
D: NA
size: NA
J: TRBJ2-7
DNA: TGTGCCAGCAGTGAGCAAGGGACAATACTCTACGAGCAGTACTTC
CDR3: CASSEQGTILYEQYF

V: TRBV2
D: NA
size: once
J: TRBJ1-3
DNA: TGTGCCAGCAGTGAACAGGCGCTCTCTGGAAACACCATATATTTT
CDR3: CASSEQALSGNTIYF

V: TRBV28
D: TRBD2
size: NA
J: TRBJ2-7
DNA: TGTGCCAGCGCCACTGGGACTAGCGCTGACGAGCAGTACTTC
CDR3: CASATGTSADEQYF

V: TRBV5-1
D: TRBD1
size: NA
J: TRBJ2-7
DNA: TGCGCCAGCAGCTTGGATGGGGCAGGGGGCCTTTACGAGCAGTACTTC
CDR3: CASSLDGAGGLYEQYF

V: TRBV6-6
D: TRBD1
size: once
J: TRBJ2-7
DNA: TGTGCCAGCAGCTTGGGACAGTCCTACGAGCAGTACTTC
CDR3: CASSLGQSYEQYF

V: TRBV7-9
D: NA
size: NA
J: TRBJ1-2
DNA: TGTGCCAGCAGCTTAGAAGAGACGGGTGGCTACACCTTC
CDR3: CASSLEETGGYTF

V: TRBV7-2
D: NA
size: NA
J: TRBJ2-3
DNA: TGTGCCAGCAGCTTGCGGGGCCCCACAGATACGCAGTATTTT
CDR3: CASSLRGPTDTQYF

V: TRBV10-3
D: NA
size: NA
J: TRBJ2-5
DNA: TGTGCCATCAGGGGGAGGGGGGAAGAGACCCAGTACTTC
CDR3: CAIRGRGEETQYF

V: TRBV28
D: TRBD1
size: many
J: TRBJ1-2
DNA: TGTGCCAGCAGCCCACAGGGGGGGGAGTATGGCTACACCTTC
CDR3: CASSPQGGEYGYTF

V: TRBV11-2
D: NA
size: NA
J: TRBJ1-4
DNA: TGTGCCAGCAGCTCGAGGACTGGCGGGGAGGACGAAAAACTGTTTTTT
CDR3: CASSSRTGGEDEKLFF